The source of this TCR beta chain is a study of early T cells in non-severe SARS-CoV-2 infection. The V and J ends lost 8 bases and 0 bases, in that order; junction bases with no gene match: 20. The length of the CDR3 is 19 residues. The germline V gene encodes CDR1 PRHDT and CDR2 FYEKMQ (reference sequence). Individual cDNA molecules each received unique molecular identifiers attached to them. Via MiXCR, TCRdb re-called the 5' RACE reads, giving one row per CDR3 protein. Among approximately 57,000 distinct CDR3 sequences listed, around an eighth were seen once. This TCR was recovered from an adult who was a healthcare worker with PCR-confirmed SARS-CoV-2 infection or an uninfected control (not recorded which). The chain carries TRBV13 and TRBJ2-5; TRBD2 agrees at 8 bases. Sample: whole blood. CDR3 DNA sequence: TGTGCCAGCGATACACTCCGTCCGACTAGCGCAAGGTACCAAGAGACCCAGTACTTC. It yields the protein CASDTLRPTSARYQETQYF.